These 19 T cell receptor beta chains were all obtained from the same sample, sequenced in a study of blood T cell repertoires in COVID-19. Only in-frame clones appear in the TCRdb table, and some are missing; sequencing was by immunoSEQ multiplex PCR. Among about 130,000 clones listed, about 80% were seen once. The sequenced sample consisted of peripheral blood. The origin of the receptors is a woman aged 50 to 65 with acute or convalescent COVID-19.

The rearrangement joins TRBV6-5 to TRBJ1-2; D is perhaps TRBD1 (6 bases). Trimming removed 6 bases at V and 5 bases at J, with 16 bases between. Germline lookup yields CDR1 MNHEY and CDR2 SVGAGI. The CDR3 is made up of 14 amino acids. The CDR3 sequence: CASRDGTRDYGYTF. CDR3 DNA sequence: TGTGCCAGCAGGGACGGGACAAGAGATTATGGCTACACCTTC.

The rearrangement uses TRBV19 and TRBJ1-1; possible D gene TRBD1, 5 bases. With 3 bases removed from V and 10 bases from J, the gap between germline ends came to 12 bases. The CDR3 consists of 12 residues. The germline CDR1 and CDR2 sequences are LNHDA and SQIVND (reference sequence). CDR3 residues: CASSIETGRAFF. In nucleotides, the CDR3 is TGTGCCAGTAGTATCGAAACAGGACGAGCTTTCTTT.

V gene TRBV7-2 combines with J gene TRBJ2-3, with TRBD2 matching 8 bases. From germline, CDR1 is SGHTA and CDR2 FQGNSA. V was pared by 1 base and J by 1 base, with 4 bases of the junction left unmatched. This CDR3 comprises 16 residues. In DNA, the CDR3 is TGTGCCAGCAGCTTAGGGAGGCGGGGGGGCACAGATACGCAGTATTTT. Its translation is CASSLGRRGGTDTQYF.

This chain connects TRBV5-6 to TRBJ2-7; 9 bases line up with TRBD1. The CDR3 is 16 residues long. The V gene's germline CDR1 is SGHDT and CDR2 YYEEEE. With V trimmed by 5 bases and J by 3 bases, 12 bases remained unmatched. CDR3 residues: CASRSSGQGFHYEQYF. DNA of the CDR3: TGTGCCAGCAGATCTTCGGGACAGGGTTTCCACTACGAGCAGTACTTC.

The chain recombines TRBV5-4 with TRBJ2-5, with TRBD2 matching 11 bases. CDR1 is SGHNT and CDR2 is YYREEE in the germline V gene (reference sequence). This CDR3 contains 16 residues. V was pared by 1 base and J by 5 bases, with 7 bases of the junction left unmatched. CDR3 in DNA: TGTGCCAGCAGCTTGATACTAGCGGGGGCGGCGGAGACCCAGTACTTC. Translated, it gives CASSLILAGAAETQYF.

The V call is TRBV12-5, the J call TRBJ2-2; 7 bases match TRBD1. V lost 4 bases and J lost 6; bases outside the gene matches: 11. Germline V gene sequence: CDR1 LGHNT, CDR2 FRNRAP. The CDR3 has 16 residues. In DNA, the CDR3 is TGTGCTAGTGGTTCGCACCGACAGGGTAGGGCCGGGGAGCTGTTTTTT. It yields the protein CASGSHRQGRAGELFF.

This chain joins TRBV7-2 and TRBJ2-6, with 7 bases that match TRBD1. Germline CDR1 reads SGHTA; CDR2 reads FQGNSA. There are 18 residues in the CDR3. V shed 1 base and J 0 bases; nucleotides not matched to a gene: 6. The CDR3 loop reads CASSLEGTASSGANVLTF. The DNA for the CDR3 is TGTGCCAGCAGCTTAGAGGGGACAGCAAGCTCTGGGGCCAACGTCCTGACTTTC.

V usage is TRBV19 and J usage is TRBJ2-7; weak D call: TRBD1 (5 bases). Germline CDR1 is LNHDA and CDR2 is SQIVND (reference sequence). The CDR3 sequence is 14 residues long. V lost 3 bases and J lost 3, with 12 bases in between. CDR3: CASSMGQPVYEQYF. The CDR3 DNA reads as TGTGCCAGTAGTATGGGGCAGCCTGTCTACGAGCAGTACTTC.

The rearrangement uses TRBV5-4 and TRBJ1-1; tentative D call: TRBD1 (6 bases). Germline CDR1 is SGHNT and CDR2 is YYREEE (reference sequence). The CDR3 sequence is 13 residues long. V was trimmed by 1 base and J by 11 bases, leaving 15 bases between them. In DNA, the CDR3 is TGTGCCAGCAGCTTGCGGGAACAGGGAAAGGCTTTCTTT. Translating gives CASSLREQGKAFF.

The table lists this clone with a count of one. The rearrangement links TRBV4-2 to TRBJ2-7, with 8 nucleotides matching TRBD1. The germline gives CDR1 LGHNA, CDR2 YNFKEQ. V lost 1 base, J lost 3 bases, and 8 bases stayed unmatched. The CDR3 spans 16 residues. The CDR3 sequence is CASSQGYPGQVYEQYF. The CDR3 DNA reads TGTGCCAGCAGCCAAGGATATCCGGGACAGGTCTACGAGCAGTACTTC.

The rearrangement joins TRBV5-6 to TRBJ1-1; D might be TRBD1 (5 bases). Deletions cut 0 bases from V and 0 bases from J, with 9 bases between. Germline assignment: CDR1 SGHDT and CDR2 YYEEEE. The CDR3 loop spans 15 amino acids. CDR3 amino acids: CASSLVGRVNTEAFF. As DNA, the CDR3 is TGTGCCAGCAGCTTGGTGGGCAGGGTGAACACTGAAGCTTTCTTT.

The chain joins TRBV27 to TRBJ1-4; 7 nucleotides match TRBD1. Germline CDR1 is MNHEY and CDR2 is SMNVEV (reference sequence). Losses at the gene ends were 5 bases for V and 7 bases for J; bases not matched to a gene: 10. This CDR3 contains 15 residues. The CDR3 protein is CASSPRDRNFEKLFF. For the CDR3, the DNA is TGTGCCAGCAGTCCCCGGGACAGAAATTTTGAAAAACTGTTTTTT.

The genes are TRBV5-1 and TRBJ1-1; 7 positions agree with TRBD1. The J segment lost 2 bases and the V segment lost 4 bases, leaving 8 bases of the junction unmatched. The CDR3 sequence is 15 residues long. CDR1 is SGHRS, CDR2 YFSETQ, per germline. The CDR3 nucleotides are TGCGCCAGCAGCCCTCGGACAGGATCTAACACTGAAGCTTTCTTT. Encoded protein: CASSPRTGSNTEAFF.

The V gene is TRBV29-1, the J gene TRBJ2-3, with a possible D match to TRBD1 (6 bases). CDR1 is SQVTM, CDR2 ANQGSEA, per germline. This CDR3 is 11 amino acids long. The V and J ends lost 7 bases and 3 bases respectively, with 8 bases between them. The CDR3 DNA is TGCAGCGGGGGGCAGACAGATACGCAGTATTTT. Translation gives CSGGQTDTQYF.

The chain recombines TRBV5-1 with TRBJ2-2; no reliable D call. Germline assignment: CDR1 SGHRS and CDR2 YFSETQ. Deletions cut 4 bases from V and 7 bases from J, with 11 bases between. The length of the CDR3 is 13 residues. Here the CDR3 DNA reads TGCGCCAGCAGCAAAGAGGCAATCGGGGAGCTGTTTTTT. Its protein product is CASSKEAIGELFF. Based on the CDR3 plus reference TRBV5-1 and TRBJ2-2, the full variable domain is KAGVTQTPRYLIKTRGQQVTLSCSPISGHRSVSWYQQTPGQGLQFLFEYFSETQRNKGNFPGRFSGRQFSNSRSEMNVSTLELGDSALYLCASSKEAIGELFFGEGSRLTVL.

The chain employs TRBV6-5 and TRBJ1-3; D is perhaps TRBD1 (5 bases). There are 16 residues in the CDR3. The germline CDR1 and CDR2 sequences are MNHEY and SVGAGI. Trimming took 0 bases from V and 1 from J, leaving 10 bases between them. This chain's CDR3 is CASSYSFGGSGNTIYF. CDR3 nucleotide sequence: TGTGCCAGCAGTTACTCCTTCGGGGGTTCTGGAAACACCATATATTTT.

The chain recombines TRBV19 with TRBJ1-5, with D possibly TRBD1 on 5 matching bases. Trimming cost V 3 bases and J 7 bases, with 10 bases left between them. CDR3 length: 13 residues. Germline lookup yields CDR1 LNHDA and CDR2 SQIVND (reference sequence). The CDR3, as DNA: TGTGCCAGTAGTATGTTGGGGGGGCAGCCCCAGCATTTT. Protein product: CASSMLGGQPQHF.

The genes are TRBV5-4 and TRBJ2-1; D is undetermined. This CDR3 spans 15 amino acids. The ends were cut back, 6 bases at V and 7 bases at J, with 20 bases in the middle. Looked up from germline, CDR1 is SGHNT and CDR2 is YYREEE (reference sequence). The CDR3 nucleotides are TGTGCCAGCACCACAGCCCCTCGTGAGCTTAATGAGCAGTTCTTC. It is translated as CASTTAPRELNEQFF.

The CDR3 spells CATRDRSYNEQFF. CDR3 DNA: TGTGCCACCCGGGACAGATCCTACAATGAGCAGTTCTTC. The chain uses TRBV6-6 and TRBJ2-1, with 7 positions matching TRBD1. CDR3 length: 13 amino acids. CDR1 MNHNY and CDR2 SVGAGI come from the germline V gene (reference sequence). V shed 10 bases and J 1 base; nucleotides not matched to a gene: 4.